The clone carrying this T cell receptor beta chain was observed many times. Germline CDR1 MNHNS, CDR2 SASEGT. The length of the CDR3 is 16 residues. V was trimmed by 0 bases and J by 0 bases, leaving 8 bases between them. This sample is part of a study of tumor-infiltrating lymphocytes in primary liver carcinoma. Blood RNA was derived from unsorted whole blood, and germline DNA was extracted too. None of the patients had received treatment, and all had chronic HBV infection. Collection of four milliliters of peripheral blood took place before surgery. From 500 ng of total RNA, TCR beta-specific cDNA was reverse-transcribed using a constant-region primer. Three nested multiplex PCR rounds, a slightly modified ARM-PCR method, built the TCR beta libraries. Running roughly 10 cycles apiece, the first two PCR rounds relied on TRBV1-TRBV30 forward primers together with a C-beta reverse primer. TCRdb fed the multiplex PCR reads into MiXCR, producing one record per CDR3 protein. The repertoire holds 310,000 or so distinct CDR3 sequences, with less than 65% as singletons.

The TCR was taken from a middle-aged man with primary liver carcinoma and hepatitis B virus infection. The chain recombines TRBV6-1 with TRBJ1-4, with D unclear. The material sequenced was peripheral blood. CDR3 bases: TGTGCCAGCAGTGAAGCAGCCTTCGCAACTAATGAAAAACTGTTTTTT. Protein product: CASSEAAFATNEKLFF.